The 18 T cell receptor beta chains below were found in one sample sequenced in a study of T cells after yellow fever vaccination. TCRdb itself ran the 5' RACE reads through MiXCR, one entry per CDR3 protein. The sample lists 450,000 to 650,000 distinct CDR3 sequences; less than 25% were seen once. Specimen: PBMCs, collected roughly 20 days after the first yellow fever vaccination. The receptors were gathered from a man aged 18 to 30 who received the YFV17D yellow fever vaccine.

The V call is TRBV5-1, the J call TRBJ1-4; 7 nucleotides match TRBD1. Trimming took 4 bases from V and 4 from J; bases not matched to a gene: 7. The CDR3 spans 15 residues. Germline-derived CDR1 and CDR2 are SGHRS and YFSETQ. The CDR3 DNA follows: TGCGCCAGCAGCCTCACAGGGGCGAATAATGAAAAACTGTTTTTT. As protein: CASSLTGANNEKLFF.

The chain recombines TRBV2 with TRBJ2-3, with D possibly being TRBD2 (5 bases). The germline CDR1 and CDR2 sequences are SNHLY and FYNNEI. Trimming pared 8 bases from V and 4 bases from J, leaving 19 bases between. The CDR3 length is 15 residues. DNA for the CDR3: TGTGCCAGCGGGCGCGGGTACCGCATGTCAGATACGCAGTATTTT. Translating it yields CASGRGYRMSDTQYF.

In this sample, this clonotype turned up many times. The V and J genes are TRBV5-1 and TRBJ1-1; D not resolved. Germline V gene lookup returns CDR1 SGHRS and CDR2 YFSETQ. The CDR3 totals 15 residues. V was clipped by 0 bases and J by 1 base, with 10 bases between them. The CDR3 protein is CASSLVGGWNTEAFF. The CDR3, as DNA: TGCGCCAGCAGCTTGGTCGGAGGATGGAACACTGAAGCTTTCTTT.

The CDR3 spells CASSGRLAGPSYEQYF. The CDR3 bases are TGTGCCAGCAGCGGTCGACTAGCGGGGCCGTCCTACGAGCAGTACTTC. The chain has TRBV7-9 and TRBJ2-7, with 11 positions matching TRBD2. The CDR3 has 16 residues. Per germline, CDR1 SEHNR and CDR2 FQNEAQ (reference sequence). The V and J ends lost 5 bases and 1 base, in that order; junction bases with no gene match: 7.

This clonotype occurred a few times. The V gene is TRBV12-3 or TRBV12-4, the J gene TRBJ2-5, with D perhaps TRBD2 (5 bases). The CDR3 extends over 16 amino acids. V dropped 2 bases and J dropped 5 bases, with 18 bases sitting between them. The CDR3 spells CASSLLAQLVRETQYF. As DNA, the CDR3 is TGTGCCAGCAGTTTATTGGCCCAACTAGTCCGGGAGACCCAGTACTTC.

The chain employs TRBV5-4 and TRBJ2-3; 12 bases fit TRBD2. After removal of 9 bases from V and 0 bases from J, the junction contained 11 bases not matched to a gene. Germline-derived CDR1 and CDR2 are SGHNT and YYREEE (reference sequence). The CDR3 contains 17 residues. CDR3 nucleotides: TGTGCCACCACCGGACTAGCGGGGATTACTAGCACAGATACGCAGTATTTT. It is translated as CATTGLAGITSTDTQYF. Based on the CDR3 plus reference TRBV5-4 and TRBJ2-3, the full variable domain is ETGVTQSPTHLIKTRGQQVTLRCSSQSGHNTVSWYQQALGQGPQFIFQYYREEENGRGNFPPRFSGLQFPNYSSELNVNALELDDSALYLCATTGLAGITSTDTQYFGPGTRLTVL.

This clonotype was counted only a few times. This chain connects TRBV6-5 to TRBJ1-1; 7 positions match TRBD1. After removal of 0 bases from V and 4 bases from J, the junction contained 5 bases not matched to a gene. This CDR3 spans 15 amino acids. In germline, CDR1 is MNHEY, CDR2 SVGAGI. As DNA, the CDR3 is TGTGCCAGCAGTTACTCGACAGGGTTGGGCACTGAAGCTTTCTTT. Translating gives CASSYSTGLGTEAFF.

Remarks on this clonotype: At one boundary the junction diverges from the germline segment, which might be a read error. J is TRBJ2-5 and V is TRBV11-2; 9 bases are a match to TRBD2. The CDR3 sequence is 18 residues long. Germline values: CDR1 SGHAT, CDR2 FQNNGV. CDR3 amino acids: CASSFLLGGGAFKEIQYF. For the CDR3, the DNA is TGTGCCAGCAGTTTTCTCCTGGGCGGGGGGGCCTTCAAAGAGATCCAGTACTTC.

V usage is TRBV20-1 and J usage is TRBJ1-6, with 7 nucleotides matching TRBD1. V dropped 3 bases and J dropped 0; count of bases not matched to a gene: 5. The germline CDR1 and CDR2 sequences are DFQATT and SNEGSKA (reference sequence). The length of the CDR3 is 16 residues. This CDR3 reads CSARQGQSSYNSPLHF. The CDR3 DNA reads TGCAGTGCTAGGCAGGGACAGAGCTCCTATAATTCACCCCTCCACTTT.

The chain couples TRBV2 to TRBJ2-5; 9 bases match TRBD1. The CDR3 loop spans 14 amino acids. The ends lost 5 bases at V and 5 bases at J; junction bases unmatched: 6. Germline CDR1 SNHLY, CDR2 FYNNEI. Here the CDR3 DNA reads TGTGCCAGCAGTAGTACAGGGGGCTGGGAGACCCAGTACTTC. Its protein is CASSSTGGWETQYF.

The chain couples TRBV29-1 to TRBJ1-2; D gene ambiguous. This CDR3 region has 13 residues. CDR1 is SQVTM, CDR2 ANQGSEA, per germline. Between the trimmed V and J ends, which lost 0 bases and 2 bases, there was a span of 7 bases. CDR3 nucleotides: TGCAGCGTTGAAGATCTGGAGAACTATGGCTACACCTTC. It is translated as CSVEDLENYGYTF.

There are a few counts of this clonotype. The CDR3 DNA sequence: TGCGCCAGCAGCTTTAGTTCGGGAGTCGACACCGGGGAGCTGTTTTTT. It yields the protein CASSFSSGVDTGELFF. This chain joins TRBV5-1 and TRBJ2-2; D is perhaps TRBD2 (6 bases). The CDR3 consists of 16 residues. V was trimmed by 2 bases and J by 3 bases, leaving 14 bases between them. Germline-derived CDR1 and CDR2 are SGHRS and YFSETQ.

The gene calls are TRBV5-1 and TRBJ2-6; weak D call: TRBD1 (5 bases). Trimming cost V 3 bases and J 1 base, with 14 bases left between them. Germline V gives CDR1 SGHRS, CDR2 YFSETQ. This CDR3 comprises 17 residues. The CDR3 loop reads CASSWGPSKSGANVLTF. In DNA, the CDR3 is TGCGCCAGCAGCTGGGGCCCCTCTAAATCTGGGGCCAACGTCCTGACTTTC. Supplemented by reference TRBV5-1 and TRBJ2-6, the full variable domain reads KAGVTQTPRYLIKTRGQQVTLSCSPISGHRSVSWYQQTPGQGLQFLFEYFSETQRNKGNFPGRFSGRQFSNSRSEMNVSTLELGDSALYLCASSWGPSKSGANVLTFGAGSRLTVL.

This clonotype showed up just a few times. This chain joins TRBV7-6 and TRBJ1-6, with D maybe TRBD1 (6 bases). V was cut by 8 bases and J by 8 bases, with 31 bases left in between. CDR1 and CDR2 (germline): SGHVS, FNYEAQ. CDR3 length: 19 residues. The CDR3 nucleotides read TGTGCCAGCGGATTGCGGGGGCTCTTAGGGCTAGTATTTGATTCACCCCTCCACTTT. Translated, it gives CASGLRGLLGLVFDSPLHF.

The chain links TRBV7-3 to TRBJ1-1; D call uncertain. The ends were cut back, 5 bases at V and 0 bases at J, with 13 bases in the middle. CDR3 length equals 15 residues. Germline V lookup: CDR1 SGHTA, CDR2 FQGTGA. The CDR3 nucleotides are TGTGCCAGCAGCCCAACTCCCTACATGAACACTGAAGCTTTCTTT. It yields the protein CASSPTPYMNTEAFF.

Comments on this clonotype: Compared with germline, one end of the junction differs, possibly owing to a read error. The chain joins TRBV11-2 to TRBJ1-1; TRBD1 is a possible D gene (6 bases). CDR1 SGHAT and CDR2 FQNNGV come from the germline V gene. CDR3 length: 15 residues. The CDR3, as DNA: TGTGCCAGCAGCTACCCGGTGGGGGCGAAGACTGAAGCCTTCTTT. Its translation is CASSYPVGAKTEAFF.

This clonotype was picked up a small number of times. The CDR3 bases are TGTGCCAGCAGTTTCGCGGATCGCTATGGCTACACCTTC. Translated: CASSFADRYGYTF. The V gene is TRBV28, the J gene TRBJ1-2; no clear D gene. V lost 3 bases and J lost 4, with 9 bases in between. CDR3 length equals 13 residues. In germline, CDR1 is MDHEN, CDR2 SYDVKM.

A few counts support this clonotype. The V and J genes are TRBV5-1 and TRBJ2-1, with a tentative D call TRBD1 (8 bases). The germline gives CDR1 SGHRS, CDR2 YFSETQ. Between the trimmed V and J ends, which lost 3 bases and 4 bases, there was a span of 14 bases. This CDR3 has 15 amino acids. The CDR3 spells CASSWNRGGYNEQFF. CDR3 DNA: TGCGCCAGCAGCTGGAACAGGGGGGGGTACAATGAGCAGTTCTTC.